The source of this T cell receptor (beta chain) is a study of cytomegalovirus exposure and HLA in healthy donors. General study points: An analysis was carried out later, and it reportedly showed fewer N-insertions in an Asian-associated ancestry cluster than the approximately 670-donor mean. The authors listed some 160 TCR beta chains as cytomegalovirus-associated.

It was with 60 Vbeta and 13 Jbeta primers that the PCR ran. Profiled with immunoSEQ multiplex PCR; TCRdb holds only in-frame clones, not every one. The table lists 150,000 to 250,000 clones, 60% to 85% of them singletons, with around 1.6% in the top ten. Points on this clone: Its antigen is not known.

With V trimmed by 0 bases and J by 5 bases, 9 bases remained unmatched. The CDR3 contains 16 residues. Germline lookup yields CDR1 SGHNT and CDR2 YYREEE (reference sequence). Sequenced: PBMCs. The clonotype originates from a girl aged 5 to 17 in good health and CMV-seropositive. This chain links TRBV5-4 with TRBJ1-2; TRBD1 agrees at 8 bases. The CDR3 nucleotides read TGTGCCAGCAGCTTGGCCGGACAGGGTTGGCCATATGGCTACACCTTC. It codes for CASSLAGQGWPYGYTF. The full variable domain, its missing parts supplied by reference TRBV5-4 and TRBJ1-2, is ETGVTQSPTHLIKTRGQQVTLRCSSQSGHNTVSWYQQALGQGPQFIFQYYREEENGRGNFPPRFSGLQFPNYSSELNVNALELDDSALYLCASSLAGQGWPYGYTFGSGTRLTVV.